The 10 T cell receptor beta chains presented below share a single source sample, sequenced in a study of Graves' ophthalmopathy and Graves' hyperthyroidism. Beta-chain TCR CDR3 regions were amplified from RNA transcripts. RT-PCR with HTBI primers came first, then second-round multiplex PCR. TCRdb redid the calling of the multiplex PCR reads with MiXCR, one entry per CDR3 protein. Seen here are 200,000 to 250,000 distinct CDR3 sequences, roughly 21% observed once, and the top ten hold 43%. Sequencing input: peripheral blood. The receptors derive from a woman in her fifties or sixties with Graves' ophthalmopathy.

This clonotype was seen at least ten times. CDR3 region: CASRGTGSSRGYTF. CDR3 coding DNA: TGTGCCAGCAGGGGAACAGGGAGTTCACGTGGCTACACCTTC. This chain uses TRBV28 with TRBJ1-2, with D tentatively TRBD1 (6 bases). V was trimmed by 6 bases and J by 7 bases, leaving 18 bases between them. The CDR3 is made up of 14 amino acids. Per the germline V gene, CDR1 is MDHEN and CDR2 is SYDVKM.

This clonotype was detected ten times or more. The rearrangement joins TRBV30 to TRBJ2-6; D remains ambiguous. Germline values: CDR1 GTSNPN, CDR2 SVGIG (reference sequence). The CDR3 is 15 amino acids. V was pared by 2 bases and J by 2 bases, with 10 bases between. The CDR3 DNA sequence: TGTGCCTGGAGTCCGGGTGGAACTGGGGCCAACGTCCTGACTTTC. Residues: CAWSPGGTGANVLTF.

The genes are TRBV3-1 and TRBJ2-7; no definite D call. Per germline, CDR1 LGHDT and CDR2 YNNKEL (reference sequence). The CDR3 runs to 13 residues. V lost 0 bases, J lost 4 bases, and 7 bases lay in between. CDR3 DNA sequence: TGTGCCAGCAGCCAAGATCCTGAGTACGAGCAGTACTTC. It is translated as CASSQDPEYEQYF.

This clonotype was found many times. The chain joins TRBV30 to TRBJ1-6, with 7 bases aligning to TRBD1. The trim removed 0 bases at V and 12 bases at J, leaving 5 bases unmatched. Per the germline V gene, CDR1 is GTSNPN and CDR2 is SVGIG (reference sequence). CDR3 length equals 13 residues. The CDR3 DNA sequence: TGTGCCTGGAGTGTACTGAACAGGGGACCCCTCCACTTT. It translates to CAWSVLNRGPLHF.

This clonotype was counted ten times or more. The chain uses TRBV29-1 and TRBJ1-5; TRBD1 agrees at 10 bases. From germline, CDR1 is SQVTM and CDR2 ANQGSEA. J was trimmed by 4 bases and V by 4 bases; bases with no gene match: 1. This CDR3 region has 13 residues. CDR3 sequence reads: CSVGTGGNQPQHF. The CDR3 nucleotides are TGCAGCGTTGGGACAGGGGGTAATCAGCCCCAGCATTTT.

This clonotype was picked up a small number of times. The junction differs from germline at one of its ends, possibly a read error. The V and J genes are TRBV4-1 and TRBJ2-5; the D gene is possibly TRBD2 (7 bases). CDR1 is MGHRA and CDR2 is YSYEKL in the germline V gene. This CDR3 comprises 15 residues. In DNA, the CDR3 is TGCGCCAGCAGCCAAGATAGGGGAGGGGGAGAGACCCGGTACTTC. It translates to CASSQDRGGGETRYF.

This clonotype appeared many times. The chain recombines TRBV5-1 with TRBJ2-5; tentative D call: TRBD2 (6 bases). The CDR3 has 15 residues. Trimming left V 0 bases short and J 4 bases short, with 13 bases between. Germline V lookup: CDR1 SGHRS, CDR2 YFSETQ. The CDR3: CASSLAAGSRETQYF. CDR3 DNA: TGCGCCAGCAGCTTGGCCGCGGGATCGAGAGAGACCCAGTACTTC.

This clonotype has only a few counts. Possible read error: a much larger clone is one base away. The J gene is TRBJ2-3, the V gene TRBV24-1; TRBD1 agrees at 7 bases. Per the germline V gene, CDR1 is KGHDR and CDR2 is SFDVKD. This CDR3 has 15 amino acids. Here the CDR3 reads CANSDLGTDTDTQYF. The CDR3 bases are TGTGCCAACAGTGATTTGGGGACAGACACAGATACGCAGTATTTT.

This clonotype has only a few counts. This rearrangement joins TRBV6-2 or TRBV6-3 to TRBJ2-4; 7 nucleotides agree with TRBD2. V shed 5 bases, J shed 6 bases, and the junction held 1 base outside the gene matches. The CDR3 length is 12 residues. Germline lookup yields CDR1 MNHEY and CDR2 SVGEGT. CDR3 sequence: CASSRGGNIQYF. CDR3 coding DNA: TGTGCCAGCAGTCGCGGGGGAAACATTCAGTACTTC.

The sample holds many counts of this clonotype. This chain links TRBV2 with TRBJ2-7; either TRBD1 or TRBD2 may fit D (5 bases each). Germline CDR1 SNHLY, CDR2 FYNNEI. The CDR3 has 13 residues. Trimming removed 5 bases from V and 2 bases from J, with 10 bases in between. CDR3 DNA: TGTGCCAGCAGTCAGCAGGGACCCTACGAGCAGTACTTC. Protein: CASSQQGPYEQYF.